These 27 T cell receptor beta chains share one sample of origin, sequenced in a study of T cell repertoires in cytomegalovirus infection (dated by TCRdb to about 2019). Which antigens these TCRs recognize remains unknown. The listed sequencing device is Illumina HiSeq 1500. TCRdb itself trimmed the public reads at Q25 with fastp, ran MiXCR and retained productive beta chains. Each CDR3 protein appears once, grouped with its most common genes and DNA. Recorded for this sample are about 130,000 distinct CDR3 sequences; under 30% of them occurred a single time. The ten top clones hold roughly 33% of the sample. Sequencing was performed on PBMCs, sequenced either directly or after in vitro stimulation (not recorded which). Receptors were obtained from a human donor in good health (CMV status not recorded). Some clones in this sample may be carry-over from other donors' samples.

The chain couples TRBV28 to TRBJ2-7, with unresolved D. V was shortened by 4 bases and J by 2 bases, with 15 bases between the two germline ends. The CDR3 runs to 15 residues. Germline CDR1 and CDR2: MDHEN and SYDVKM. The CDR3 protein is CASSSITDPPYEQYF. CDR3 coding DNA: TGTGCCAGCAGTTCTATCACAGACCCCCCCTACGAGCAGTACTTC.

There are a few counts of this clonotype. This chain uses TRBV28 with TRBJ2-1; 12 bases line up with TRBD1. Germline V gene sequence: CDR1 MDHEN, CDR2 SYDVKM. This CDR3 spans 14 amino acids. V lost 6 bases and J lost 6; bases outside the gene matches: 3. The CDR3 bases are TGTGCCAGCAGAGAGGGACAGGGGGCCAATGAGCAGTTCTTC. It yields the protein CASREGQGANEQFF.

CDR3: CASRDESSGANVLTF. The CDR3 bases are TGTGCCAGCAGGGATGAAAGCTCTGGGGCCAACGTCCTGACTTTC. The chain combines TRBV7-1 with TRBJ2-6; D unresolved. TRBV7-1 is known as an ORF, though its function is uncertain. The CDR3 loop spans 15 amino acids. Deletions cut 6 bases from V and 0 bases from J, with 9 bases between.

This chain joins TRBV24-1 and TRBJ2-2; 10 nucleotides match TRBD1. J gave up 6 bases and V 5 bases, and 8 bases lay outside the gene matches. CDR3 size: 16 residues. CDR1 and CDR2 from the germline V gene are KGHDR and SFDVKD. The CDR3 is CATSATGQGVSGELFF. The CDR3 DNA reads TGTGCCACCAGTGCCACCGGACAGGGGGTGTCCGGGGAGCTGTTTTTT.

The gene calls are TRBV6-1 and TRBJ1-2, with D possibly matching TRBD1 (6 bases). CDR1 is MNHNS, CDR2 SASEGT, per germline. V lost 6 bases and J lost 1, with 12 bases in between. The CDR3 covers 14 residues. The CDR3 DNA sequence: TGTGCCAGCAGGCAAGGGGGGGTTAACTATGGCTACACCTTC. This codes for CASRQGGVNYGYTF.

The chain couples TRBV6-5 to TRBJ2-1; weak D call: TRBD1 (5 bases). Germline V gene lookup returns CDR1 MNHEY and CDR2 SVGAGI. The CDR3 covers 14 residues. Trimming shortened V by 2 bases and J by 6 bases, and 11 bases separated the two germline ends. The CDR3 reads CASSYMSDSNEQFF. As DNA, the CDR3 is TGTGCCAGCAGTTACATGAGTGACAGCAATGAGCAGTTCTTC.

The rearrangement uses TRBV19 and TRBJ1-2; 8 bases agree with TRBD1. J lost 6 bases, V lost 6 bases, and 6 bases had no gene match. Germline-derived CDR1 and CDR2 are LNHDA and SQIVND (reference sequence). This CDR3 spans 13 amino acids. The CDR3 loop reads CASRGGQEDGYTF. CDR3 DNA: TGTGCCAGTAGAGGGGGACAGGAAGATGGCTACACCTTC.

This clonotype was seen many times. The J gene is TRBJ1-2, the V gene TRBV7-3; 8 positions match TRBD1. CDR1 and CDR2 (germline): SGHTA, FQGTGA. V shed 5 bases, J shed 7 bases, and the junction held 15 bases outside the gene matches. The CDR3 spans 16 residues. As DNA, the CDR3 is TGTGCCAGCAGCCATGGGACAGGTACATTACCCTCTGGCTACACCTTC. Protein product: CASSHGTGTLPSGYTF.

The chain combines TRBV7-9 with TRBJ1-1; D remains unclear. The CDR3 spans 13 residues. V lost 3 bases, J lost 2 bases, and 7 bases lay in between. Looked up from germline, CDR1 is SEHNR and CDR2 is FQNEAQ (reference sequence). This CDR3 reads CASSLTSNTEAFF. CDR3 DNA sequence: TGTGCCAGCAGCTTGACGTCCAACACTGAAGCTTTCTTT. Supplemented by reference TRBV7-9 and TRBJ1-1, the full variable domain reads DTGVSQNPRHKITKRGQNVTFRCDPISEHNRLYWYRQTLGQGPEFLTYFQNEAQLEKSRLLSDRFSAERPKGSFSTLEIQRTEQGDSAMYLCASSLTSNTEAFFGQGTRLTVV.

This clonotype was found many times. The rearrangement uses TRBV7-6 and TRBJ2-3, with a possible D match to TRBD2 (5 bases). This CDR3 is 14 amino acids long. Germline V gene sequence: CDR1 SGHVS, CDR2 FNYEAQ. Trimming removed 5 bases from V and 13 bases from J, with 22 bases in between. The DNA for the CDR3 is TGTGCCAGCAGCACCGTTCTTATCGGGAATGAAAAGTATTTT. It encodes CASSTVLIGNEKYF.

This clonotype was observed at least ten times. The chain carries TRBV7-2 and TRBJ2-5; unclear D gene. Trimming stripped 6 bases from V and 2 bases from J, with 10 bases between. The V gene's germline CDR1 is SGHTA and CDR2 FQGNSA. The CDR3 runs 13 residues. CDR3 loop: CASRPRNQETQYF. In DNA form, the CDR3 reads TGTGCCAGCAGACCTAGGAATCAAGAGACCCAGTACTTC.

The table lists this clonotype with a few counts. The V call is TRBV7-9, the J call TRBJ1-2, with TRBD1 identical over 7 bases. The CDR3 spans 15 residues. Trimming cost V 1 base and J 1 base; bases outside gene matches: 3. The V gene's germline CDR1 is SEHNR and CDR2 FQNEAQ (reference sequence). The CDR3 region has the DNA TGTGCCAGCAGCTTAGGACAGGGACGTAACTATGGCTACACCTTC. This codes for CASSLGQGRNYGYTF.

The table lists this clonotype with many counts. The chain recombines TRBV7-2 with TRBJ2-4, with a possible D match to TRBD2 (5 bases). V was shortened by 1 base and J by 3 bases, with 16 bases between the two germline ends. CDR1 SGHTA and CDR2 FQGNSA come from the germline V gene. The CDR3 has 17 residues. Here the CDR3 reads CASSLVGVTWGKNIQYF. DNA of the CDR3: TGTGCCAGCAGCTTAGTCGGGGTGACATGGGGCAAAAACATTCAGTACTTC.

In this sample, this clonotype turned up a few times. V and J are TRBV7-2 and TRBJ2-5, with D unclear. Germline V gene lookup returns CDR1 SGHTA and CDR2 FQGNSA. This CDR3 has 14 amino acids. V lost 4 bases, J lost 1 base, and 10 bases lay in between. CDR3 nucleotides: TGTGCCAGCAGCTGGGCCCAGGTCCAAGAGACCCAGTACTTC. This encodes CASSWAQVQETQYF.

The rearrangement links TRBV7-6 to TRBJ2-5; TRBD1 aligns across 7 bases. The CDR3 has 13 amino acids. J lost 3 bases, V lost 2 bases, and 0 bases had no gene match. CDR1 is SGHVS and CDR2 is FNYEAQ in the germline V gene. The CDR3 bases are TGTGCCAGCAGCTTACAGGGGGAAGAGACCCAGTACTTC. Its translation is CASSLQGEETQYF. Full variable domain (missing parts from reference TRBV7-6 and TRBJ2-5): GAGVSQSPRYKVTKRGQDVALRCDPISGHVSLYWYRQALGQGPEFLTYFNYEAQQDKSGLPNDRFSAERPEGSISTLTIQRTEQRDSAMYRCASSLQGEETQYFGPGTRLLVL.

The chain has TRBV27 and TRBJ1-1; no reliable D call. V was shortened by 3 bases and J by 1 base, with 6 bases between the two germline ends. The V gene's germline CDR1 is MNHEY and CDR2 SMNVEV (reference sequence). This CDR3 is built from 13 residues. The CDR3 here is CASSFYRNTEAFF. CDR3 DNA sequence: TGTGCCAGCAGTTTTTACAGGAACACTGAAGCTTTCTTT.

V and J are TRBV24-1 and TRBJ2-5; tentatively, D is TRBD2 (5 bases). This CDR3 has 14 residues. Trimming removed 4 bases at V and 2 bases at J, with 10 bases between. The germline V gene encodes CDR1 KGHDR and CDR2 SFDVKD. The CDR3 DNA reads as TGTGCCACCAGTGACCAGACTAAACAAGAGACCCAGTACTTC. This translates into CATSDQTKQETQYF.

This clonotype was seen more than once but under ten times. V and J are TRBV29-1 and TRBJ2-2; unclear D gene. Trimming left V 1 base short and J 1 base short, with 13 bases between. Germline CDR1 reads SQVTM; CDR2 reads ANQGSEA. This CDR3 is built from 16 residues. The CDR3 DNA reads TGCAGCGTTGAAGCCGTCGGGTTCTTGAACACCGGGGAGCTGTTTTTT. It is translated as CSVEAVGFLNTGELFF.

Remarks on this clonotype: The junction differs from germline at one of its ends, possibly a read error. As DNA, the CDR3 is TGTGCCAGCAGCCAAGTTCTTTTCGAGCGGGAGACATCCTACAGTGAGCAGTTCTTC. It is translated as CASSQVLFERETSYSEQFF. V is TRBV4-2 and J is TRBJ2-1; 8 nucleotides match TRBD2. From germline, CDR1 is LGHNA and CDR2 YNFKEQ. The CDR3 consists of 19 residues.

This clonotype has more than one count but fewer than ten. The rearrangement joins TRBV5-1 to TRBJ2-2; 9 bases agree with TRBD2. With 0 bases clipped from V and 2 bases from J, the junction kept 2 bases outside the gene matches. There are 16 residues in the CDR3. CDR1 is SGHRS, CDR2 YFSETQ, per germline. CDR3 DNA: TGCGCCAGCAGCTTGGGACTAGCGGTTAACACCGGGGAGCTGTTTTTT. Protein product: CASSLGLAVNTGELFF.

V gene TRBV27 combines with J gene TRBJ1-4, with a tentative D call TRBD1 (6 bases). Germline lookup yields CDR1 MNHEY and CDR2 SMNVEV (reference sequence). Between the trimmed V and J ends, which lost 1 base and 9 bases, there was a span of 9 bases. The CDR3 contains 13 residues. CDR3: CASSLYTGKKLFF. In DNA, the CDR3 is TGTGCCAGCAGTTTATATACAGGGAAAAAACTGTTTTTT.

This clonotype was recorded at least ten times. The chain recombines TRBV7-2 with TRBJ2-3; 7 nucleotides agree with TRBD1. V trimming: 6 bases; J trimming: 5 bases; junction bases outside the gene matches: 11. CDR3 length equals 15 residues. Germline CDR1 reads SGHTA; CDR2 reads FQGNSA. The CDR3 region is CASSPGTGVGDTQYF. For the CDR3, the DNA is TGTGCCAGCAGTCCTGGTACAGGGGTGGGAGATACGCAGTATTTT.

The table lists this clonotype with a few counts. The chain joins TRBV19 to TRBJ2-5; 7 nucleotides line up with TRBD1. This CDR3 has 14 residues. With V trimmed by 2 bases and J by 3 bases, 3 bases remained unmatched. Per germline, CDR1 LNHDA and CDR2 SQIVND (reference sequence). The CDR3 DNA reads as TGTGCCAGTAGTATAAGTGGGACAGAAGAGACCCAGTACTTC. Protein product: CASSISGTEETQYF.

The chain carries TRBV28 and TRBJ1-1; D is unresolved. CDR3 length equals 15 residues. Trimming removed 7 bases at V and 0 bases at J, with 15 bases between. Looked up from germline, CDR1 is MDHEN and CDR2 is SYDVKM. The CDR3 DNA follows: TGTGCCAGCACGGAGCCTCGGAGGTTGAACACTGAAGCTTTCTTT. This codes for CASTEPRRLNTEAFF.

In this sample, this clonotype turned up many times. This chain connects TRBV7-8 to TRBJ2-3; 10 bases line up with TRBD2. This CDR3 contains 17 residues. Germline V CDR1 and CDR2: SGHVS, FQNEAQ. The V segment lost 0 bases and the J segment 6 bases; nucleotides outside the gene matches: 9. The CDR3 is CASSLAPAGGQRDTQYF. The CDR3, as DNA: TGTGCCAGCAGCTTAGCCCCAGCGGGAGGGCAAAGGGATACGCAGTATTTT.

The rearrangement links TRBV11-3 to TRBJ2-1; 11 nucleotides match TRBD2. Germline V gene lookup returns CDR1 SGHNT and CDR2 YENEEA. The J segment lost 6 bases and the V segment lost 5 bases, leaving 6 bases of the junction unmatched. The CDR3 covers 15 residues. As DNA, the CDR3 is TGTGCCAGCAGCCCGGGACTAGCGGCGACCAATGAGCAGTTCTTC. It codes for CASSPGLAATNEQFF.

The chain is built from TRBV18 and TRBJ1-2; 7 bases are a match to TRBD1. J gave up 6 bases and V 4 bases, and 2 bases lay outside the gene matches. Germline V gene sequence: CDR1 KGHSH, CDR2 LQKENI. CDR3 size: 12 residues. The chain's CDR3 is CASSLTGNGYTF. CDR3 in DNA: TGTGCCAGCTCACTGACAGGGAATGGCTACACCTTC.